These T cell receptor beta chains were read from a single sample in a study of cytomegalovirus exposure and HLA in healthy donors. Sequencing used immunoSEQ multiplex PCR; TCRdb keeps in-frame clones, though not all of them. The sample contains around 100,000 clones, around three quarters of which appear only once. The sample taken for sequencing was PBMCs. The receptors were sampled from a woman aged 35 to 49 in good health and CMV-seropositive. CDR3s include the opening cysteine and the closing phenylalanine or tryptophan. A D gene is named only where the DNA matches it firmly. Where a row states a size, it is once, few, many or the class of an expanded clone; other rows omit it.

clone_size	v_call	j_call	d_call	cdr3_aa	cdr3_nt
few	TRBV4-2	TRBJ2-5	TRBD2	CASSQDSPLAGGVETQYF	TGTGCCAGCAGCCAAGATAGCCCGCTAGCGGGAGGGGTAGAGACCCAGTACTTC
-	TRBV7-3	TRBJ2-1	-	CASGGAVHNEQFF	TGTGCCAGCGGGGGGGCGGTCCACAATGAGCAGTTCTTC
-	TRBV6-6	TRBJ2-7	-	CASRIEGTYEQYF	TGTGCCAGCCGGATCGAGGGAACCTACGAGCAGTACTTC
-	TRBV9	TRBJ2-3	TRBD2	CASSVGLAGGAQYF	TGTGCCAGCAGCGTAGGCCTAGCGGGAGGTGCGCAGTATTTT
-	TRBV5-6	TRBJ2-4	-	CASSPRTGKNIQYF	TGTGCCAGCAGCCCAAGAACAGGGAAAAACATTCAGTACTTC
-	TRBV23-1	TRBJ2-2	-	CASTRSEEAGELFF	TGCGCCAGCACCCGGTCCGAGGAGGCCGGGGAGCTGTTTTTT
-	TRBV19	TRBJ2-1	TRBD2	CASSNRGGPARQFF	TGTGCCAGTAGTAATCGGGGAGGGCCTGCCAGGCAGTTCTTC
-	TRBV7-9	TRBJ2-3	TRBD2	CASSLGLAVTTDTQYF	TGTGCCAGCAGCTTAGGACTAGCGGTGACCACAGATACGCAGTATTTT
-	TRBV10-1	TRBJ1-5	-	CASSEPGKGNQPQHF	TGCGCCAGCAGTGAGCCGGGGAAGGGCAATCAGCCCCAGCATTTT
-	TRBV6-4	TRBJ2-3	-	CASSDSASASTDTQYF	TGTGCCAGCAGTGACTCGGCCTCCGCTAGCACAGATACGCAGTATTTT
few	TRBV6-5	TRBJ2-7	-	CASTPRGAQLYEQYF	TGTGCCAGCACTCCTCGGGGGGCTCAGCTCTACGAGCAGTACTTC
-	TRBV5-1	TRBJ2-1	-	CASYTDSLNNEQFF	TGCGCCAGCTACACGGACTCTCTTAACAATGAGCAGTTCTTC
-	TRBV9	TRBJ2-1	TRBD2	CASSALGLAGKTQYNEQFF	TGTGCCAGCAGCGCCTTGGGACTAGCGGGAAAGACACAATACAATGAGCAGTTCTTC
once	TRBV27	TRBJ1-4	-	CASSPVRQTLNEKLFF	TGTGCCAGCAGTCCGGTTAGACAGACCTTGAATGAAAAACTGTTTTTT
-	TRBV19	TRBJ1-4	TRBD1	CASKQGVTTNEKLFF	TGTGCCAGTAAACAGGGGGTGACAACTAATGAAAAACTGTTTTTT
-	TRBV6-5	TRBJ2-7	TRBD2	CASRKDLAGLQQYF	TGTGCCAGCAGGAAAGACTTAGCGGGACTCCAGCAGTACTTC
few	TRBV4-1	TRBJ1-2	-	CASSQDLAGGYGYTF	TGCGCCAGCAGCCAAGATCTGGCAGGAGGATATGGCTACACCTTC
-	TRBV28	TRBJ2-7	TRBD2	CASSVIAGPYEQYF	TGTGCCAGCAGTGTGATAGCGGGGCCCTACGAGCAGTACTTC
-	TRBV5-1	TRBJ2-7	TRBD1	CASSPTPGQGSYEQYF	TGCGCCAGCAGCCCTACTCCGGGACAGGGGAGCTACGAGCAGTACTTC
-	TRBV11-2	TRBJ2-3	TRBD2	CASSLDRLAGRTDTQYF	TGTGCCAGCAGCTTAGATCGGCTAGCGGGAAGGACAGATACGCAGTATTTT
-	TRBV4-1	TRBJ2-7	-	CASSPSLVGGYEQYF	TGCGCCAGCAGCCCATCCTTGGTCGGAGGCTACGAGCAGTACTTC
-	TRBV30	TRBJ2-7	-	CAWNQGTYEQYF	TGTGCCTGGAACCAGGGCACCTACGAGCAGTACTTC
-	TRBV18	TRBJ2-2	-	CASSLEYDTGELFF	TGTGCCAGCTCACTGGAGTACGACACCGGGGAGCTGTTTTTT
-	TRBV28	TRBJ2-3	TRBD1	CASSEGQGARNTQYF	TGTGCCAGCAGTGAGGGACAGGGGGCGAGGAATACGCAGTATTTT
-	TRBV19	TRBJ1-1	-	CASRGSGLFMNTEAFF	TGTGCCAGTAGAGGCTCAGGGTTGTTTATGAACACTGAAGCTTTCTTT
-	TRBV4-1	TRBJ2-7	TRBD1	CASSQIPGQGYEQYF	TGCGCCAGCAGCCAGATCCCGGGACAGGGGTACGAGCAGTACTTC
-	TRBV5-1	TRBJ2-5	-	CASSLGGEMYQETQYF	TGCGCCAGCAGCTTGGGTGGAGAAATGTACCAAGAGACCCAGTACTTC
few	TRBV19	TRBJ1-5	-	CASRHRERTSNQPQHF	TGTGCCAGTAGGCACAGGGAGAGGACAAGCAATCAGCCCCAGCATTTT
-	TRBV4-3	TRBJ2-2	TRBD1	CASSHGTDSLNTGELFF	TGCGCCAGCAGCCACGGGACAGATTCATTGAACACCGGGGAGCTGTTTTTT
-	TRBV10-3	TRBJ2-1	-	CALRASESYNEQFF	TGTGCCCTGCGGGCGTCGGAGTCCTACAATGAGCAGTTCTTC
-	TRBV25-1	TRBJ1-6	-	CASTPRDSSPLHF	TGTGCCAGCACCCCCCGAGATTCCTCACCCCTCCACTTT
-	TRBV29-1	TRBJ2-7	-	CSVASLQGSYEQYF	TGCAGCGTTGCGTCTCTCCAGGGCTCCTACGAGCAGTACTTC
once	TRBV19	TRBJ2-1	TRBD2	CASTPLAGATYNEQFF	TGTGCCAGCACGCCCCTAGCGGGAGCGACCTACAATGAGCAGTTCTTC
-	TRBV5-6	TRBJ2-1	TRBD2	CASSSRGTSAYNEQFF	TGTGCCAGCAGCTCCCGGGGGACTAGCGCTTACAATGAGCAGTTCTTC
-	TRBV4-3	TRBJ2-1	TRBD2	CASSQERGSGSGNEQFF	TGCGCCAGCAGCCAAGAACGGGGCAGCGGGAGCGGCAATGAGCAGTTCTTC
once	TRBV4-1	TRBJ1-4	-	CASSQRQANEKLFF	TGCGCCAGCAGCCAGCGACAGGCTAATGAAAAACTGTTTTTT
few	TRBV4-3	TRBJ2-6	-	CASSQGVSGANVLTF	TGCGCCAGCAGCCAAGGAGTCTCTGGGGCCAACGTCCTGACTTTC
-	TRBV7-3	TRBJ2-7	TRBD2	CASSLAGEFSYEQYF	TGTGCCAGCAGCTTAGCGGGGGAGTTCTCCTACGAGCAGTACTTC
-	TRBV19	TRBJ2-2	TRBD2	CASSYSGRTNTGELFF	TGTGCCAGTAGTTATAGCGGGAGGACGAACACCGGGGAGCTGTTTTTT
-	TRBV7-2	TRBJ2-4	-	CASRGPSKNIQYF	TGTGCCAGCAGGGGCCCCTCCAAAAACATTCAGTACTTC
-	TRBV6-1	TRBJ2-3	-	CAATSYIEDTQYF	TGTGCCGCAACTAGCTACATTGAAGATACGCAGTATTTT
-	TRBV9	TRBJ2-7	-	CASSVAGNYEQYF	TGTGCCAGCAGCGTTGCGGGAAACTACGAGCAGTACTTC
-	TRBV6-4	TRBJ1-4	TRBD1	CASSDKGQGLFF	TGTGCCAGCAGTGACAAGGGACAGGGGCTGTTTTTT
-	TRBV28	TRBJ2-7	TRBD2	CGGLAKTYEQYF	TGTGGGGGACTAGCGAAAACCTACGAGCAGTACTTC